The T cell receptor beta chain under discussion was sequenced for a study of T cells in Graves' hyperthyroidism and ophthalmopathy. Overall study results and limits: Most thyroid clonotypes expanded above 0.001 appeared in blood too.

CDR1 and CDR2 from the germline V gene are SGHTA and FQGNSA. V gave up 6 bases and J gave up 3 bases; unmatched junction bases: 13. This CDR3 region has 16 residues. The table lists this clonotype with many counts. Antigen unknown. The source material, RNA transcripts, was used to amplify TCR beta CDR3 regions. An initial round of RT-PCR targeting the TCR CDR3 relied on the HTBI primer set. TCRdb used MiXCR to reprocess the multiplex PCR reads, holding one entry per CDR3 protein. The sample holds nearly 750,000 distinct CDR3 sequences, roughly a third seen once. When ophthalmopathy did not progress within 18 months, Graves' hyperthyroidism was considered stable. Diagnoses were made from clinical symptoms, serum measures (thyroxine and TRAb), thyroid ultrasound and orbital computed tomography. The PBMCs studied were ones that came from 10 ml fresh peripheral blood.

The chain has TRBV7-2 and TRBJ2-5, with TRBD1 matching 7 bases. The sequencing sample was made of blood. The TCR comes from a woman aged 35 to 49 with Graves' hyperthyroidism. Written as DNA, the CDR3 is TGTGCCAGCAGTCGTCAACAAGGGACAGCCGAAGAGACCCAGTACTTC. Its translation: CASSRQQGTAEETQYF.